Below are 31 T cell receptor beta chains sequenced from a single sample in a study of blood T cell repertoires in COVID-19. This table comes from immunoSEQ multiplex PCR, and its TCRdb copy is limited to in-frame clones, with some not included. The sample yields about 72,000 clones, more than 75% seen once. The sample consisted of peripheral blood. The receptors here all came from an older woman with acute or convalescent COVID-19.

The chain combines TRBV9 with TRBJ1-1; 10 bases align to TRBD1. The CDR3 consists of 15 residues. Germline CDR1 and CDR2: SGDLS and YYNGEE. Unmatched junction bases numbered 2, after V lost 0 bases and J lost 3 bases. The CDR3 sequence: CASSVVGTGDTEAFF. CDR3 sequence (DNA): TGTGCCAGCAGCGTAGTAGGGACAGGGGACACTGAAGCTTTCTTT. Variable domain in full (rest from reference TRBV9 and TRBJ1-1): DSGVTQTPKHLITATGQRVTLRCSPRSGDLSVYWYQQSLDQGLQFLIQYYNGEERAKGNILERFSAQQFPDLHSELNLSSLELGDSALYFCASSVVGTGDTEAFFGQGTRLTVV.

The V call is TRBV6-5, the J call TRBJ2-7, with 10 bases that match TRBD1. V lost 5 bases and J lost 5; bases outside the gene matches: 9. The CDR3 loop spans 15 amino acids. CDR1 and CDR2 from the germline V gene are MNHEY and SVGAGI. Written as DNA, the CDR3 is TGTGCCAGCAGTCCAGACAGGGGGCCGTTCAACGAGCAGTACTTC. Translation: CASSPDRGPFNEQYF.

This clone was detected only a few times. A read error may account for a junction end that differs from germline. CDR3 DNA: TGCGCCAGCAGCCATCCCAAAGTGGGCTCCTCCAATGAGCAGTTCTTC. Protein: CASSHPKVGSSNEQFF. This chain connects TRBV4-1 to TRBJ2-1; no clear D. The CDR3 is 16 amino acids. Germline V lookup: CDR1 MGHRA, CDR2 YSYEKL.

On this clone itself: The same CDR3 arises from other DNA sequences in this sample as well. CDR3 loop: CASSGTSGGTDTQYF. The CDR3 region has the DNA TGTGCCAGCAGTGGGACTAGCGGGGGGACAGATACGCAGTATTTT. The chain combines TRBV2 with TRBJ2-3; 14 positions agree with TRBD2. Germline CDR1 SNHLY, CDR2 FYNNEI. The trim removed 4 bases at V and 3 bases at J, leaving 0 bases unmatched. The CDR3 covers 15 residues. The whole variable domain, filled in from reference TRBV2 and TRBJ2-3, reads EPEVTQTPSHQVTQMGQEVILRCVPISNHLYFYWYRQILGQKVEFLVSFYNNEISEKSEIFDDQFSVERPDGSNFTLKIRSTKLEDSAMYFCASSGTSGGTDTQYFGPGTRLTVL.

CDR3 bases: TGTGCCAGCAGCTTGGTAGCGCTCTCCTACGAGCAGTACTTC. This sequence encodes CASSLVALSYEQYF. The chain combines TRBV5-6 with TRBJ2-7; possibly TRBD2 for D (5 bases). Germline V gives CDR1 SGHDT, CDR2 YYEEEE. This CDR3 is 14 amino acids long. Trimming cost V 0 bases and J 0 bases, with 7 bases left between them.

The chain carries TRBV3-1 (or the pseudogene TRBV3-2) and TRBJ1-2; TRBD1 is a possible D gene (6 bases). The CDR3 has 15 residues. Trimming cost V 0 bases and J 4 bases, with 12 bases left between them. CDR1 LGHDT and CDR2 YNNKEL come from the germline V gene (reference sequence). The CDR3 is CASSQDGQGIYGYTF. The DNA for the CDR3 is TGTGCCAGCAGCCAAGATGGGCAGGGGATCTATGGCTACACCTTC.

The chain carries TRBV5-1 and TRBJ1-4; D is undetermined. From germline, CDR1 is SGHRS and CDR2 YFSETQ. The CDR3 has 14 residues. With 1 base removed from V and 0 bases from J, the gap between germline ends came to 4 bases. The CDR3 region has the DNA TGCGCCAGCAGCTTGTTAGCAACTAATGAAAAACTGTTTTTT. It yields the protein CASSLLATNEKLFF. Full variable domain (rest looked up from reference TRBV5-1 and TRBJ1-4): KAGVTQTPRYLIKTRGQQVTLSCSPISGHRSVSWYQQTPGQGLQFLFEYFSETQRNKGNFPGRFSGRQFSNSRSEMNVSTLELGDSALYLCASSLLATNEKLFFGSGTQLSVL.

This chain uses TRBV28 with TRBJ1-2, with TRBD1 matching over 8 bases. Germline CDR1 and CDR2: MDHEN and SYDVKM. The V segment lost 5 bases and the J segment 2 bases; nucleotides outside the gene matches: 10. The CDR3 has 16 residues. As DNA, the CDR3 is TGTGCCAGCAGTACCCACGACAGGGGAAGAAACTATGGCTACACCTTC. Amino acids: CASSTHDRGRNYGYTF.

The rearrangement uses TRBV5-6 and TRBJ1-5, with a weak D call TRBD1 (5 bases). Trimming stripped 0 bases from V and 6 bases from J, with 16 bases between. Germline-derived CDR1 and CDR2 are SGHDT and YYEEEE. This CDR3 is built from 16 residues. The CDR3: CASSLAVGAGLQPQHF. In nucleotides, the CDR3 is TGTGCCAGCAGCTTGGCCGTTGGGGCAGGTCTTCAGCCCCAGCATTTT.

The rearrangement links TRBV29-1 to TRBJ2-7, with TRBD1 identical over 7 bases. J was trimmed by 1 base and V by 4 bases; bases with no gene match: 1. The CDR3 consists of 12 residues. Germline V gene data show CDR1 as SQVTM and CDR2 as ANQGSEA. CDR3: CSVGQGSYEQYF. The CDR3, as DNA: TGCAGCGTTGGACAGGGATCCTACGAGCAGTACTTC.

V gene TRBV7-2 combines with J gene TRBJ1-1, with TRBD1 matching 7 bases. CDR1 and CDR2 (germline): SGHTA, FQGNSA. After removal of 8 bases from V and 3 bases from J, the junction contained 9 bases not matched to a gene. The CDR3 extends over 14 amino acids. CDR3 sequence (DNA): TGTGCCAGCCGCGAAACCAGGGGGGACACTGAAGCTTTCTTT. Residues: CASRETRGDTEAFF. Full variable domain (missing parts from reference TRBV7-2 and TRBJ1-1): GAGVSQSPSNKVTEKGKDVELRCDPISGHTALYWYRQSLGQGLEFLIYFQGNSAPDKSGLPSDRFSAERTGGSVSTLTIQRTQQEDSAVYLCASRETRGDTEAFFGQGTRLTVV.

This chain connects TRBV15 to TRBJ2-5; D gene uncertain. Trimming pared 1 base from V and 5 bases from J, leaving 14 bases between. CDR3 length: 15 residues. CDR1 is LNHNV, CDR2 YYDKDF, per germline (reference sequence). As DNA, the CDR3 is TGTGCCACCAGCAGAGGGTTTATGGTTCGGGAGACCCAGTACTTC. Translating gives CATSRGFMVRETQYF. Variable domain in full (rest from reference TRBV15 and TRBJ2-5): DAMVIQNPRYQVTQFGKPVTLSCSQTLNHNVMYWYQQKSSQAPKLLFHYYDKDFNNEADTPDNFQSRRPNTSFCFLDIRSPGLGDTAMYLCATSRGFMVRETQYFGPGTRLLVL.

This chain joins TRBV7-2 and TRBJ1-2; 7 bases map to TRBD1. This CDR3 contains 14 residues. V dropped 5 bases and J dropped 5; count of bases not matched to a gene: 8. Germline CDR1 SGHTA, CDR2 FQGNSA. Here the CDR3 DNA reads TGTGCCAGCAGCGAGGGGGCATCGGGTTATGGCTACACCTTC. It encodes CASSEGASGYGYTF.

V is TRBV4-1 and J is TRBJ2-3; D is undetermined. CDR1 is MGHRA and CDR2 is YSYEKL in the germline V gene. CDR3 length equals 16 residues. The V end lost 2 bases, the J end lost 5 bases, and 17 bases lay between the germline ends. The CDR3 DNA reads TGCGCCAGCAGCCAACTGGTTGTGGCAGTCAGAGATACGCAGTATTTT. Translating it yields CASSQLVVAVRDTQYF.

The V and J genes are TRBV10-2 and TRBJ2-5; 9 bases map to TRBD1. The J segment lost 3 bases and the V segment lost 6 bases, leaving 8 bases of the junction unmatched. The CDR3 has 15 residues. Germline V gene lookup returns CDR1 WSHSY and CDR2 SAAADI. CDR3 sequence (DNA): TGCGCCAGCAGCTACCCGGGACAGGGAAAAGAGACCCAGTACTTC. Translation: CASSYPGQGKETQYF.

V and J are TRBV12-3 or TRBV12-4 and TRBJ1-2; D gene unclear. The V gene lost 9 bases and the J gene lost 1 base, with 12 bases spanning the gap. This CDR3 is 13 amino acids long. The CDR3 DNA is TGTGCCAGTGGACTCCAGCTTAACTATGGCTACACCTTC. Translated: CASGLQLNYGYTF.

This chain uses TRBV9 with TRBJ2-2; D not certain. Per germline, CDR1 SGDLS and CDR2 YYNGEE. CDR3 length: 14 residues. Trimming took off 1 base at V and 1 base at J, with 5 bases between the two ends. The CDR3, as DNA: TGTGCCAGCAGCGTATCTTTGAACACCGGGGAGCTGTTTTTT. Protein sequence: CASSVSLNTGELFF. The full variable domain, in which reference TRBV9 and TRBJ2-2 provide the parts outside the CDR3, is DSGVTQTPKHLITATGQRVTLRCSPRSGDLSVYWYQQSLDQGLQFLIQYYNGEERAKGNILERFSAQQFPDLHSELNLSSLELGDSALYFCASSVSLNTGELFFGEGSRLTVL.

This clone was counted a single time. The CDR3 nucleotides are TGTGCCAGCAGCTTAGAAGCGGGGGGCATGGAGACCCAGTACTTC. This gives the protein CASSLEAGGMETQYF. The gene calls are TRBV11-2 and TRBJ2-5; 9 bases agree with TRBD2. V lost 0 bases and J lost 5; bases outside the gene matches: 4. Germline lookup yields CDR1 SGHAT and CDR2 FQNNGV. The CDR3 extends over 15 amino acids.

The gene calls are TRBV28 and TRBJ1-2; TRBD1 is a possible D gene (5 bases). V was pared by 6 bases and J by 4 bases, with 12 bases between. From germline, CDR1 is MDHEN and CDR2 SYDVKM. The CDR3 covers 13 residues. The chain's CDR3 is CASSLDSSYGYTF. The CDR3, as DNA: TGTGCCAGCAGCCTCGACAGCAGCTATGGCTACACCTTC.

In its sample, this clone was seen once. The chain recombines TRBV9 with TRBJ2-7; TRBD1 aligns across 7 bases. Germline V gene lookup returns CDR1 SGDLS and CDR2 YYNGEE. This CDR3 region has 14 residues. V was pared by 0 bases and J by 5 bases, with 5 bases of the junction left unmatched. The CDR3 bases are TGTGCCAGCAGCGTAGTAGGGGGCGGTAACGAGCAGTACTTC. Its protein product is CASSVVGGGNEQYF.

This clone was picked up one time. V gene TRBV20-1 combines with J gene TRBJ2-5; D is unclear. Trimming stripped 3 bases from V and 2 bases from J, with 10 bases between. Germline V CDR1 and CDR2: DFQATT, SNEGSKA (reference sequence). This CDR3 is 13 amino acids long. The CDR3 DNA is TGCAGTGCTAGTGTTCGAGTACAAGAGACCCAGTACTTC. Protein sequence: CSASVRVQETQYF.

The rearrangement links TRBV2 to TRBJ2-5, with no clear D. CDR3 length: 13 amino acids. The V end lost 7 bases, the J end lost 1 base, and 10 bases lay between the germline ends. Germline V gives CDR1 SNHLY, CDR2 FYNNEI. The CDR3 here is CASTLFVQETQYF. The CDR3 coding sequence is TGTGCCAGCACTTTGTTTGTCCAAGAGACCCAGTACTTC.

This chain links TRBV18 with TRBJ1-1, with no clear D. V was trimmed by 4 bases and J by 0 bases, leaving 15 bases between them. Germline lookup yields CDR1 KGHSH and CDR2 LQKENI. The CDR3 covers 16 residues. The CDR3 DNA follows: TGTGCCAGCTCACTCTATACTCCGGGGATGAACACTGAAGCTTTCTTT. Protein: CASSLYTPGMNTEAFF.

With respect to this clone: This sample also contains other DNA sequences that code for the same CDR3. CDR3 sequence reads: CSARYRDTQYF. CDR3 DNA sequence: TGCAGTGCTAGATACAGGGATACGCAGTATTTT. The chain is built from TRBV20-1 and TRBJ2-3; possibly TRBD1 for D (5 bases). The CDR3 length is 11 residues. V lost 2 bases to trimming and J lost 6 bases, with 6 bases between them. Germline CDR1 and CDR2: DFQATT and SNEGSKA (reference sequence).

The V call is TRBV4-1, the J call TRBJ1-1, with 9 bases that match TRBD1. This CDR3 is built from 16 residues. CDR1 and CDR2 from the germline V gene are MGHRA and YSYEKL. The junction had 6 bases not matched to a gene; V was cut back by 3 bases and J by 1 base. DNA of the CDR3: TGCGCCAGCAGCCAGAGGCAGACAGGGGGGAACACTGAAGCTTTCTTT. Protein sequence: CASSQRQTGGNTEAFF.

The V call is TRBV12-3 or TRBV12-4, the J call TRBJ1-1, with a tentative D call TRBD1 (5 bases). Trimming took off 3 bases at V and 1 base at J, with 6 bases between the two ends. The CDR3 contains 13 residues. The CDR3 sequence: CASSLTANTEAFF. CDR3 DNA: TGTGCCAGCAGTTTGACAGCGAACACTGAAGCTTTCTTT.

The chain carries TRBV6-5 and TRBJ2-1; TRBD2 is a possible D gene (5 bases). Germline-derived CDR1 and CDR2 are MNHEY and SVGAGI. The V and J ends lost 6 bases and 2 bases respectively, with 14 bases between them. The CDR3 runs to 15 residues. CDR3 DNA sequence: TGTGCCAGCAGAGTGGACTCGGGGACCTACAATGAGCAGTTCTTC. Translation: CASRVDSGTYNEQFF.

The rearrangement joins TRBV28 to TRBJ1-5; D ambiguous. The V and J ends lost 8 bases and 1 base respectively, with 12 bases between them. Germline CDR1 MDHEN, CDR2 SYDVKM. This CDR3 region has 14 residues. For the CDR3, the DNA is TGTGCCAGCCTCCATCCCGGGAGCAATCAGCCCCAGCATTTT. Residues: CASLHPGSNQPQHF. Full variable domain (remainder filled in from reference TRBV28 and TRBJ1-5): DVKVTQSSRYLVKRTGEKVFLECVQDMDHENMFWYRQDPGLGLRLIYFSYDVKMKEKGDIPEGYSVSREKKERFSLILESASTNQTSMYLCASLHPGSNQPQHFGDGTRLSIL.

This chain links TRBV18 with TRBJ2-1, with a tentative D call TRBD1 (6 bases). The CDR3 is 14 amino acids. V gave up 2 bases and J gave up 5 bases, with 10 bases separating them. CDR1 is KGHSH and CDR2 is LQKENI in the germline V gene. CDR3 DNA sequence: TGTGCCAGCTCACCAGTCCAGGGGCACAATGAGCAGTTCTTC. Translating gives CASSPVQGHNEQFF.

The V and J genes are TRBV7-8 and TRBJ2-2; tentative D call: TRBD1 (5 bases). CDR3 size: 16 residues. The germline CDR1 and CDR2 sequences are SGHVS and FQNEAQ. The V end was cut by 1 base, the J end by 2 bases, with 11 bases between. The CDR3 reads CASSLGARVNTGELFF. The CDR3 DNA follows: TGTGCCAGCAGCTTAGGGGCCAGGGTTAACACCGGGGAGCTGTTTTTT.

V and J are TRBV23-1 and TRBJ2-7; tentatively, D is TRBD2 (5 bases). TRBV23-1 is annotated as an ORF whose role is uncertain. Trimming pared 0 bases from V and 5 bases from J, leaving 14 bases between. This CDR3 is built from 15 residues. The CDR3 loop reads CASSQSWEKGHEQYF. In DNA form, the CDR3 reads TGCGCCAGCAGTCAATCTTGGGAGAAAGGGCACGAGCAGTACTTC.